These 31 T cell receptor beta chains share one sample of origin, sequenced in a study of identical twins (dated by TCRdb to the mid-2010s). Libraries were built with 5' RACE. For sequencing, an Illumina HiSeq 2000 was employed. The public reads were quality trimmed at Q25 with fastp and then assembled into clones with MiXCR by TCRdb, keeping productive beta chains. Every CDR3 protein is listed once, alongside the most common genes and DNA of its rows. The sample table lists under 250,000 distinct CDR3 sequences, 6% to 8% of them with a count of one. The ten largest clones take up under 7% of the sample. The same sample was also studied in work on yellow fever vaccine responses in identical twins.

The material sequenced was CD8+ T cells sorted from blood. Receptors originate from a woman younger than 35 in good health.

This clonotype was detected a few times. This chain links TRBV4-2 with TRBJ2-7; a possible D gene is TRBD2 (6 bases). The V gene lost 0 bases and the J gene lost 4 bases, with 16 bases spanning the gap. Germline V gene lookup returns CDR1 LGHNA and CDR2 YNFKEQ. CDR3 length: 16 amino acids. CDR3 residues: CASSQDGLTLQYEQYF. CDR3 DNA sequence: TGTGCCAGCAGCCAAGACGGACTAACCCTCCAATACGAGCAGTACTTC.

This clonotype was counted many times. Here the CDR3 DNA reads TGTGCCAGCAGCTCCTTGGGGCTTTTGGAGCTGTTTTTT. Encoded protein: CASSSLGLLELFF. This chain uses TRBV7-9 with TRBJ2-2, with D possibly being TRBD1 (5 bases). V lost 4 bases and J lost 10, with 13 bases in between. The CDR3 runs to 13 residues. Germline CDR1 is SEHNR and CDR2 is FQNEAQ (reference sequence).

This clonotype came up a few times. The CDR3 loop reads CASRGQGGATNEKLFF. CDR3 DNA sequence: TGTGCCAGCAGAGGACAGGGTGGGGCAACTAATGAAAAACTGTTTTTT. The chain has TRBV2 and TRBJ1-4, with 8 positions matching TRBD1. V shed 6 bases and J 0 bases; nucleotides not matched to a gene: 6. This CDR3 has 16 amino acids. Per the germline V gene, CDR1 is SNHLY and CDR2 is FYNNEI. The full variable domain, rest sourced from reference TRBV2 and TRBJ1-4, is EPEVTQTPSHQVTQMGQEVILRCVPISNHLYFYWYRQILGQKVEFLVSFYNNEISEKSEIFDDQFSVERPDGSNFTLKIRSTKLEDSAMYFCASRGQGGATNEKLFFGSGTQLSVL.

This clonotype has a handful of counts. The CDR3 reads CASSYSIGAGETQYF. CDR3 coding DNA: TGTGCCAGCAGTTACTCGATCGGGGCCGGTGAGACCCAGTACTTC. The rearrangement uses TRBV6-5 and TRBJ2-5, with D perhaps assigned TRBD1 or TRBD2 (5 bases each). The CDR3 is 15 amino acids. The V end lost 0 bases, the J end lost 5 bases, and 13 bases lay between the germline ends. Germline-derived CDR1 and CDR2 are MNHEY and SVGAGI.

The rearrangement links TRBV10-3 to TRBJ2-2, with 9 bases that match TRBD2. From germline, CDR1 is ENHRY and CDR2 SYGVKD. Germline trimming cut 10 bases from V and 2 bases from J; bases unmatched to any gene: 8. CDR3 length: 15 amino acids. The CDR3 DNA reads as TGTGCCACCTCCTCCGGGACTAGCAACACCGGGGAGCTGTTTTTT. This gives the protein CATSSGTSNTGELFF.

V is TRBV9 and J is TRBJ1-1, with D unclear. The CDR3 loop spans 13 amino acids. Germline V CDR1 and CDR2: SGDLS, YYNGEE. Trimming cost V 2 bases and J 6 bases, with 11 bases left between them. The CDR3 DNA follows: TGTGCCAGCAGCGTGGAAGGGCGCGCTGAAGCTTTCTTT. The encoded protein is CASSVEGRAEAFF.

This clonotype was picked up a small number of times. The chain is built from TRBV7-2 and TRBJ2-2; D remains ambiguous. Trimming stripped 1 base from V and 0 bases from J, with 12 bases between. The CDR3 has 17 residues. Germline values: CDR1 SGHTA, CDR2 FQGNSA. This CDR3 is CASSLGFVRSNTGELFF. For the CDR3, the DNA is TGTGCCAGCAGCTTAGGATTTGTCAGATCGAACACCGGGGAGCTGTTTTTT.

This clonotype appeared a few times. The chain has TRBV7-9 and TRBJ2-5, with a weak D call TRBD2 (5 bases). This CDR3 is built from 15 residues. Germline CDR1 SEHNR, CDR2 FQNEAQ (reference sequence). V was pared by 2 bases and J by 2 bases, with 12 bases between. CDR3 region: CASSLINRTQETQYF. CDR3 sequence (DNA): TGTGCCAGCAGCTTAATCAATAGGACTCAAGAGACCCAGTACTTC.

There are a few counts of this clonotype. The rearrangement uses TRBV27 and TRBJ2-7; TRBD1 agrees at 8 bases. Germline loops: CDR1 MNHEY, CDR2 SMNVEV (reference sequence). The V segment lost 4 bases and the J segment 0 bases; nucleotides outside the gene matches: 2. The CDR3 spans 14 residues. CDR3 amino acids: CASSWGQASYEQYF. The CDR3 coding sequence is TGTGCCAGCAGTTGGGGACAGGCCTCCTACGAGCAGTACTTC.

This clonotype has ten or more counts. The V gene is TRBV11-2, the J gene TRBJ2-5, with 8 bases that match TRBD1. CDR1 is SGHAT, CDR2 FQNNGV, per germline. This CDR3 spans 16 amino acids. J was trimmed by 5 bases and V by 2 bases; bases with no gene match: 10. DNA for the CDR3: TGTGCCAGCAGCTTACAAGGACAGGGAGTGAGGGAGACCCAGTACTTC. Its translation is CASSLQGQGVRETQYF.

Of note for this clonotype: Possible read error: a much larger clone is one base away. The chain is built from TRBV29-1 and TRBJ2-3; 8 bases fit TRBD2. The CDR3 extends over 15 amino acids. Germline CDR1 is SQVTM and CDR2 is ANQGSEA. The junction had 11 bases not matched to a gene; V was cut back by 7 bases and J by 2 bases. CDR3 in amino acids: CSEGGAGGYTDTQYF. CDR3 in DNA: TGCAGCGAGGGAGGGGCGGGGGGATACACAGATACGCAGTATTTT.

The gene calls are TRBV6-5 and TRBJ2-1, with D possibly matching TRBD1 (6 bases). This CDR3 spans 16 amino acids. Germline loops: CDR1 MNHEY, CDR2 SVGAGI. Trimming shortened V by 0 bases and J by 7 bases, and 16 bases separated the two germline ends. CDR3 loop: CASSYSNLGAGNEQFF. CDR3 nucleotides: TGTGCCAGCAGTTACTCGAATCTGGGGGCTGGGAATGAGCAGTTCTTC.

This clonotype was counted many times. The genes are TRBV11-1 and TRBJ2-1; 8 positions agree with TRBD2. This CDR3 contains 16 residues. V lost 5 bases to trimming and J lost 3 bases; unmatched junction nucleotides: 9. Germline-derived CDR1 and CDR2 are SGHAT and FQDESV (reference sequence). CDR3 protein: CASSQTSAGRYNEQFF. CDR3 DNA sequence: TGTGCCAGCAGCCAGACTAGCGCCGGTCGCTACAATGAGCAGTTCTTC. Full variable domain (remainder filled in from reference TRBV11-1 and TRBJ2-1): EAEVAQSPRYKITEKSQAVAFWCDPISGHATLYWYRQILGQGPELLVQFQDESVVDDSQLPKDRFSAERLKGVDSTLKIQPAELGDSAMYLCASSQTSAGRYNEQFFGPGTRLTVL.

This clonotype was observed a handful of times. The V gene is TRBV20-1, the J gene TRBJ2-1, with TRBD2 matching over 10 bases. V lost 5 bases to trimming and J lost 4 bases; unmatched junction nucleotides: 5. The CDR3 has 14 residues. Looked up from germline, CDR1 is DFQATT and CDR2 is SNEGSKA (reference sequence). The CDR3 bases are TGCAGTGCTTCACTAGCGGGACCTTACAATGAGCAGTTCTTC. It yields the protein CSASLAGPYNEQFF.

The chain carries TRBV12-5 and TRBJ2-1; TRBD2 is a possible D gene (7 bases). V was pared by 4 bases and J by 6 bases, with 22 bases between. The CDR3 spans 17 residues. Per the germline V gene, CDR1 is LGHNT and CDR2 is FRNRAP. CDR3 protein: CASGSSYGPAGANEQFF. The CDR3 nucleotides read TGTGCTAGTGGTTCATCTTACGGACCCGCGGGGGCCAATGAGCAGTTCTTC.

This clonotype was seen at least ten times. The CDR3 DNA follows: TGCGCCAGCAGCTGGAGACAGAGCTATAACACTGAAGCTTTCTTT. Amino acid sequence: CASSWRQSYNTEAFF. The V call is TRBV5-1, the J call TRBJ1-1; weak D call: TRBD1 (5 bases). Trimming left V 3 bases short and J 2 bases short, with 14 bases between. CDR1 is SGHRS and CDR2 is YFSETQ in the germline V gene. There are 15 residues in the CDR3.

CDR3 sequence: CATSDPPYEEQFF. The CDR3 DNA reads TGTGCCACCAGTGACCCCCCCTATGAGGAGCAGTTCTTC. The chain recombines TRBV24-1 with TRBJ2-1; no clear D gene. The CDR3 length is 13 residues. Trimming took 4 bases from V and 10 from J, leaving 13 bases between them. Germline V gene sequence: CDR1 KGHDR, CDR2 SFDVKD.

This clonotype was counted only a few times. The chain is built from TRBV20-1 and TRBJ2-1; unclear D gene. Trimming shortened V by 1 base and J by 2 bases, and 15 bases separated the two germline ends. From germline, CDR1 is DFQATT and CDR2 SNEGSKA (reference sequence). The CDR3 runs 16 residues. This CDR3 is CSARGSIGVPYNEQFF. CDR3 nucleotides: TGCAGTGCTAGAGGCTCTATAGGAGTCCCCTACAATGAGCAGTTCTTC.

In this sample, this clonotype turned up a few times. The chain has TRBV7-9 and TRBJ2-5; 13 bases are shared with TRBD2. V lost 4 bases to trimming and J lost 4 bases; unmatched junction nucleotides: 6. CDR1 is SEHNR, CDR2 FQNEAQ, per germline (reference sequence). The CDR3 runs 16 residues. CDR3 sequence (DNA): TGTGCCAGCAGCTCGCCGGGACTAGCGGGGCTAGAGACCCAGTACTTC. It specifies CASSSPGLAGLETQYF.

This clonotype occurred a few times. This chain uses TRBV27 with TRBJ2-1, with D perhaps matching TRBD1 (5 bases). This CDR3 has 13 residues. Trimming removed 0 bases at V and 10 bases at J, with 10 bases between. Germline V lookup: CDR1 MNHEY, CDR2 SMNVEV (reference sequence). CDR3 bases: TGTGCCAGCAGTTTATCGAAGGGGCGCGAGCAGTTCTTC. This codes for CASSLSKGREQFF.

This clonotype was found many times. V usage is TRBV4-1 and J usage is TRBJ1-6; no reliable D call. The CDR3 extends over 15 amino acids. Deletions cut 2 bases from V and 6 bases from J, with 11 bases between. Germline V lookup: CDR1 MGHRA, CDR2 YSYEKL. In DNA form, the CDR3 reads TGCGCCAGCAGCCAATCGGGAGAACGTAATTCACCCCTCCACTTT. Translated: CASSQSGERNSPLHF.

J is TRBJ2-5 and V is TRBV15; perhaps TRBD2 as D (6 bases). This CDR3 has 14 residues. The germline V gene has CDR1 LNHNV and CDR2 YYDKDF (reference sequence). V lost 9 bases and J lost 3, with 17 bases in between. This chain's CDR3 is CATEPGEGEETQYF. The CDR3 bases are TGTGCCACGGAACCGGGAGAAGGAGAAGAGACCCAGTACTTC.

Notes on this clonotype: The germline gene is not matched at one end of the junction; a read error may be the cause. This rearrangement joins TRBV7-2 to TRBJ2-1; possibly TRBD2 for D (7 bases). CDR3 length: 14 residues. CDR1 is SGHTA and CDR2 is FQGNSA in the germline V gene. The CDR3 bases are TGTGCCAGCAGCTTAGAAGGGGGTTGGCGGGAGCTGCTCTTC. It encodes CASSLEGGWRELLF. Looking up the rest from reference TRBV7-2 and TRBJ2-1 gives the full variable domain: GAGVSQSPSNKVTEKGKDVELRCDPISGHTALYWYRQSLGQGLEFLIYFQGNSAPDKSGLPSDRFSAERTGGSVSTLTIQRTQQEDSAVYLCASSLEGGWRELLFGPGTRLTVL.

The gene calls are TRBV20-1 and TRBJ2-3, with 8 bases matching TRBD2. V dropped 3 bases and J dropped 2; count of bases not matched to a gene: 13. CDR1 is DFQATT and CDR2 is SNEGSKA in the germline V gene (reference sequence). The CDR3 totals 17 residues. As DNA, the CDR3 is TGCAGTGCTAGTTTCGACCGCAGCGGGAGATCCACAGATACGCAGTATTTT. Its protein product is CSASFDRSGRSTDTQYF.

This clonotype was detected many times. The rearrangement uses TRBV20-1 and TRBJ1-5; D gene ambiguous. Per germline, CDR1 DFQATT and CDR2 SNEGSKA (reference sequence). Deletions cut 0 bases from V and 4 bases from J, with 19 bases between. CDR3 length equals 17 residues. CDR3 DNA sequence: TGCAGTGCTAGAGATGATTTTCTTAGGAGGGAAAATCAGCCCCAGCATTTT. Protein sequence: CSARDDFLRRENQPQHF.

This clonotype was seen more than once but under ten times. The rearrangement links TRBV28 to TRBJ1-2; D is unresolved. Trimming removed 10 bases from V and 1 base from J, with 19 bases in between. In germline, CDR1 is MDHEN, CDR2 SYDVKM. The CDR3 runs to 15 residues. In DNA form, the CDR3 reads TGTGCCATCTACGACGGAATAAATTTTAACTATGGCTACACCTTC. It yields the protein CAIYDGINFNYGYTF.

This CDR3 reads CASSQTPGQQGANVLTF. Written as DNA, the CDR3 is TGTGCCAGCAGCCAAACCCCGGGACAGCAAGGGGCCAACGTCCTGACTTTC. The chain employs TRBV3-1 and TRBJ2-6; 7 bases match TRBD1. CDR3 length equals 17 residues. J lost 4 bases, V lost 2 bases, and 8 bases had no gene match. Germline CDR1 reads LGHDT; CDR2 reads YNNKEL (reference sequence).

This clonotype was counted ten times or more. The J gene is TRBJ2-7, the V gene TRBV4-1; D is ambiguous. Per the germline V gene, CDR1 is MGHRA and CDR2 is YSYEKL. This CDR3 has 15 amino acids. Trimming left V 1 base short and J 1 base short, with 11 bases between. The chain's CDR3 is CASSQVLGSSYEQYV. The CDR3 DNA sequence: TGCGCCAGCAGCCAAGTGTTAGGATCTTCCTACGAGCAGTACGTC.

This clonotype has a handful of counts. The rearrangement uses TRBV11-1 and TRBJ2-1; 8 nucleotides line up with TRBD2. The germline gives CDR1 SGHAT, CDR2 FQDESV (reference sequence). The CDR3 is made up of 19 amino acids. V was pared by 2 bases and J by 0 bases, with 12 bases of the junction left unmatched. DNA of the CDR3: TGTGCCAGCAGCTTACCTTCGGTCCAAAGCGGGAGCTCCTACAATGAGCAGTTCTTC. It specifies CASSLPSVQSGSSYNEQFF.

The genes are TRBV7-8 and TRBJ1-5, with TRBD1 identical over 9 bases. The CDR3 totals 14 residues. The germline CDR1 and CDR2 sequences are SGHVS and FQNEAQ. The ends lost 7 bases at V and 5 bases at J; junction bases unmatched: 6. CDR3 sequence (DNA): TGTGCCAGCACCCTGGGACAGGGTTATCAGCCCCAGCATTTT. It codes for CASTLGQGYQPQHF.

This clonotype was counted many times. The V and J genes are TRBV12-3 or TRBV12-4 and TRBJ2-1; the match to TRBD2 covers 8 bases. With 8 bases clipped from V and 13 bases from J, the junction kept 7 bases outside the gene matches. This CDR3 has 11 amino acids. The CDR3 loop reads CASLGTSQQFF. CDR3 coding DNA: TGTGCCAGCCTGGGGACTAGTCAACAGTTCTTC.